These 10 T cell receptor beta chains share one sample of origin, sequenced in a study of CXCR3-negative and CXCR3-positive naive CD8 T cells. Findings of the study overall: Naive cells positive for CXCR3 carried more hydrophobic TRB CDR3s than CXCR3-negative ones.

These receptors lack a known antigen. 5' RACE with UMI labels generated the TRB cDNA libraries. TCRdb reanalyzed the 5' RACE reads, giving one entry per CDR3 protein sequence and no DNA. This sample contains more than 80,000 distinct CDR3 sequences. Sequenced sample: naive CXCR3+ CD8+ T cells from blood. Subset noted: CD45RO-CCR7+CD27+CD95- naive CD8+ T cells expressing CXCR3 (TNR3+). Receptors were obtained from a human donor in good health. Some clones in this sample may be carry-over from other donors' samples.

The chain combines TRBV7-9 with TRBJ2-3; TCRdb gives TRBD1 as the D gene, but with no DNA this cannot be confirmed. This CDR3 has 14 amino acids. In germline, CDR1 is SEHNR, CDR2 FQNEAQ (reference sequence). The chain's CDR3 is CASSLVGGEDTQYF.

This chain links TRBV5-1 with TRBJ2-3; TCRdb returns TRBD1, unconfirmable since there is no DNA. CDR1 is SGHRS and CDR2 is YFSETQ in the germline V gene. The length of the CDR3 is 14 residues. This chain's CDR3 is CASSPWDSTDTQYF.

The genes are TRBV20-1 and TRBJ2-7; no DNA is available, so the TRBD2 call from TCRdb remains unchecked. There are 15 residues in the CDR3. Germline values: CDR1 DFQATT, CDR2 SNEGSKA (reference sequence). CDR3 in amino acids: CSARVVGQSSYEQYF.

V usage is TRBV18 and J usage is TRBJ2-1. Germline V gene data show CDR1 as KGHSH and CDR2 as LQKENI. The length of the CDR3 is 16 residues. The CDR3: CASSPPTGSSYNEQFF.

The chain employs TRBV29-1 and TRBJ1-1; the TCRdb call, TRBD1, lacks DNA for checking. Looked up from germline, CDR1 is SQVTM and CDR2 is ANQGSEA. The CDR3 has 14 amino acids. This CDR3 is CSVEPDSLSTEAFF.

CDR3 sequence: CASSTLALEHTQYF. This chain links TRBV28 with TRBJ2-3; the TCRdb call, TRBD2, lacks DNA for checking. Germline CDR1 is MDHEN and CDR2 is SYDVKM. The CDR3 has 14 amino acids. Based on the CDR3 plus reference TRBV28 and TRBJ2-3, the full variable domain is DVKVTQSSRYLVKRTGEKVFLECVQDMDHENMFWYRQDPGLGLRLIYFSYDVKMKEKGDIPEGYSVSREKKERFSLILESASTNQTSMYLCASSTLALEHTQYFGPGTRLTVL.

The chain couples TRBV29-1 to TRBJ2-1. Germline assignment: CDR1 SQVTM and CDR2 ANQGSEA. The CDR3 sequence is 12 residues long. CDR3 residues: CSGYGSADEQFF.

V and J are TRBV2 and TRBJ2-1; TCRdb names TRBD2, which stays unverified in the absence of DNA. The CDR3 runs to 14 residues. CDR1 SNHLY and CDR2 FYNNEI come from the germline V gene. CDR3 region: CASSPSGVDNEQFF.

The chain uses TRBV12-3 or TRBV12-4 and TRBJ1-1; TCRdb calls TRBD1, which cannot be checked without DNA. The CDR3 covers 16 residues. This CDR3 reads CASSHVYGAGETEAFF.

The rearrangement uses TRBV29-1 and TRBJ1-1; TCRdb returns TRBD1, unconfirmable since there is no DNA. Per germline, CDR1 SQVTM and CDR2 ANQGSEA. This CDR3 is 12 amino acids long. This chain's CDR3 is CSVEGGGTEAFF.